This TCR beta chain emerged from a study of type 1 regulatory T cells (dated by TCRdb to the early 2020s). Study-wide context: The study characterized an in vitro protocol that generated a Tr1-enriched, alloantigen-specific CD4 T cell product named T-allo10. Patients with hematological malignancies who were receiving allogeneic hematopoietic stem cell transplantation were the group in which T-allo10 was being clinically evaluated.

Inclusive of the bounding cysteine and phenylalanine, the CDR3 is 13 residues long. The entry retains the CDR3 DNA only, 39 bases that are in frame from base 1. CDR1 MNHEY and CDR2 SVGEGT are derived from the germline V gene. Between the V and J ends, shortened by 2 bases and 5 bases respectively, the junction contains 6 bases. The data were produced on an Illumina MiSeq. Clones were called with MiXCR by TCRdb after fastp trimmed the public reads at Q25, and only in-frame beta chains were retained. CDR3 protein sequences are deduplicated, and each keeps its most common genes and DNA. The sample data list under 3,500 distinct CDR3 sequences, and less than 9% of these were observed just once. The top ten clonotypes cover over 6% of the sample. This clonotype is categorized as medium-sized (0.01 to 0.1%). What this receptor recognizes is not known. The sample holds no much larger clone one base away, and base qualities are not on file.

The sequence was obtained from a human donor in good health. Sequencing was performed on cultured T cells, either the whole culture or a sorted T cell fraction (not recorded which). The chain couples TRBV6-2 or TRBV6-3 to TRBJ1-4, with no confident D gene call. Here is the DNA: TGTGCCAGCAGTTACGCCGGGAATGAAAAACTGTTTTTT. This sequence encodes CASSYAGNEKLFF.